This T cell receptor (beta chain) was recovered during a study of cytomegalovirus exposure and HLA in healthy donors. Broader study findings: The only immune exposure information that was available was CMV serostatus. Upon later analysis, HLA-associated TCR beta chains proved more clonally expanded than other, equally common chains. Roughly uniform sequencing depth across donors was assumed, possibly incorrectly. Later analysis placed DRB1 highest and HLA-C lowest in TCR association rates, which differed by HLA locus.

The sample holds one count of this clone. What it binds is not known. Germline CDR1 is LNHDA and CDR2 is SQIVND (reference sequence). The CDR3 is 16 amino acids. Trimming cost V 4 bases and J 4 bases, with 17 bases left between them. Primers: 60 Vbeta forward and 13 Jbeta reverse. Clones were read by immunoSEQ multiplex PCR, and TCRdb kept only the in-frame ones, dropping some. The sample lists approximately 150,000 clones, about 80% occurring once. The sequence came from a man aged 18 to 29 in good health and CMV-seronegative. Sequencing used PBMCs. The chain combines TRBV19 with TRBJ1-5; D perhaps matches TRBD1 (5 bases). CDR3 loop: CASSRGTRGRNQPQHF. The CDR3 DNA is TGTGCCAGTAGTAGAGGGACCCGGGGGAGGAATCAGCCCCAGCATTTT.